This TCR beta chain was documented in a study of cytomegalovirus exposure and HLA in healthy donors. PCR amplification relied on 60 Vbeta primers (plus 13 Jbeta primers). The method was immunoSEQ multiplex PCR; TCRdb's version includes in-frame clones alone and lacks a portion of them. Of around 130,000 clones listed, 75% to 90% are singletons. There are a few counts of this clone. Specimen: PBMCs. The TCR sequence derives from a woman aged 25 to 45 in good health and CMV-seropositive.

CDR3 protein: CASSIRTSEADTQYF. CDR3 DNA: TGTGCCAGCAGCATCCGGACTAGCGAAGCAGATACGCAGTATTTT. The chain has TRBV11-2 and TRBJ2-3, with 9 bases fitting TRBD2. CDR1 is SGHAT, CDR2 FQNNGV, per germline. This CDR3 spans 15 amino acids. Germline trimming cut 5 bases from V and 4 bases from J; bases unmatched to any gene: 7.